The source of this T cell receptor beta chain is a study of T cell changes during pregnancy in multiple sclerosis. The J segment lost 2 bases and the V segment lost 0 bases, leaving 3 bases of the junction unmatched. Germline values: CDR1 MGHRA, CDR2 YSYEKL. The CDR3 consists of 15 residues. Here immunoSEQ multiplex PCR was the method, and the copy in TCRdb shows in-frame clones only, minus some. Among about 39,000 clones listed, around 93% were seen once. In this sample, this clone turned up once. The receptor comes from a female donor with multiple sclerosis, enrolled in a pregnancy study. This material consisted of CD4+ T cells from peripheral blood mononuclear cells, taken after pregnancy. This chain connects TRBV4-1 to TRBJ2-7, with 8 bases fitting TRBD2. The CDR3 loop is CASSQEGGGTYEQYF. CDR3 in DNA: TGCGCCAGCAGCCAAGAGGGCGGGGGGACCTACGAGCAGTACTTC.